These 8 T cell receptor beta chains were all obtained from the same sample, sequenced in a study of OX40 agonist ivuxolimab in advanced cancers. Assay: immunoSEQ multiplex PCR; the TCRdb copy retains only in-frame clones and omits some. This sample has about 36,000 clones, with around 77% found just once. Material: CD4+ or CD8+ T cells sorted from blood, obtained in a trial of the OX40 agonist ivuxolimab. Every receptor here comes from an adult with an advanced solid tumor such as melanoma, head and neck, liver or kidney cancer.

The count of this clone is one. The rearrangement links TRBV11-2 to TRBJ2-3; D gene uncertain. This CDR3 region has 16 residues. Trimming shortened V by 6 bases and J by 0 bases, and 16 bases separated the two germline ends. The germline V gene encodes CDR1 SGHAT and CDR2 FQNNGV. The CDR3: CASSPAAGASTDTQYF. CDR3 DNA sequence: TGTGCCAGCAGTCCCGCCGCAGGAGCTAGCACAGATACGCAGTATTTT. The full variable domain, with the rest looked up from reference TRBV11-2 and TRBJ2-3, is EAGVAQSPRYKIIEKRQSVAFWCNPISGHATLYWYQQILGQGPKLLIQFQNNGVVDDSQLPKDRFSAERLKGVDSTLKIQPAKLEDSAVYLCASSPAAGASTDTQYFGPGTRLTVL.

This clone rates as medium-sized. V and J are TRBV2 and TRBJ2-7; 8 bases match TRBD2. Trimming cost V 6 bases and J 2 bases; bases outside gene matches: 6. CDR1 SNHLY and CDR2 FYNNEI come from the germline V gene. This CDR3 spans 14 amino acids. CDR3: CASRGERETYEQYF. As DNA, the CDR3 is TGTGCCAGCAGAGGGGAGCGGGAGACCTACGAGCAGTACTTC.

This clone showed up just a few times. Here the CDR3 DNA reads TGCAGCTTCAGAGGTAGCGGGAGGGCCGCAGATACGCAGTATTTT. Residues: CSFRGSGRAADTQYF. The chain links TRBV29-1 to TRBJ2-3; 11 positions agree with TRBD2. The V segment lost 8 bases and the J segment 4 bases; nucleotides outside the gene matches: 11. From germline, CDR1 is SQVTM and CDR2 ANQGSEA. This CDR3 comprises 15 residues.

The chain links TRBV9 to TRBJ1-4; D perhaps matches TRBD1 (5 bases). The CDR3 length is 17 residues. With 3 bases removed from V and 2 bases from J, the gap between germline ends came to 17 bases. CDR1 and CDR2 from the germline V gene are SGDLS and YYNGEE. The CDR3 DNA reads as TGTGCCAGCAGCGCCCCGGGGGGGATCGACACTAATGAAAAACTGTTTTTT. Encoded protein: CASSAPGGIDTNEKLFF.

This chain joins TRBV10-3 and TRBJ2-1; the match to TRBD2 covers 11 bases. The V gene's germline CDR1 is ENHRY and CDR2 SYGVKD. V dropped 0 bases and J dropped 6; count of bases not matched to a gene: 4. CDR3 length equals 16 residues. The CDR3 spells CAISESKLAGVNEQFF. The CDR3 coding sequence is TGTGCCATCAGTGAGTCGAAACTAGCGGGAGTCAATGAGCAGTTCTTC.

This clone was counted only a few times. V gene TRBV5-4 combines with J gene TRBJ2-1, with D tentatively TRBD2 (5 bases). Looked up from germline, CDR1 is SGHNT and CDR2 is YYREEE (reference sequence). V shed 0 bases and J shed 0 bases, with 10 bases lying between them. The CDR3 spans 16 residues. The CDR3 sequence is CASSLGEPSSYNEQFF. The CDR3 DNA is TGTGCCAGCAGCTTGGGGGAGCCGAGCTCCTACAATGAGCAGTTCTTC.

The J gene is TRBJ2-7, the V gene TRBV27; a weak D match, TRBD1 (6 bases). Germline CDR1 reads MNHEY; CDR2 reads SMNVEV (reference sequence). Trimming shortened V by 4 bases and J by 0 bases, and 10 bases separated the two germline ends. CDR3 length: 14 residues. DNA for the CDR3: TGTGCCAGCAGTTCGACAGGCTTCTCCTACGAGCAGTACTTC. The encoded protein is CASSSTGFSYEQYF.

The V gene is TRBV5-5, the J gene TRBJ1-4; D call uncertain. The ends were cut back, 5 bases at V and 5 bases at J, with 22 bases in the middle. The length of the CDR3 is 17 residues. Looked up from germline, CDR1 is SGHKS and CDR2 is YYEKEE (reference sequence). CDR3: CASRSVTVPTGNEKLFF. The CDR3 DNA follows: TGTGCCAGCAGATCTGTCACGGTTCCGACTGGAAATGAAAAACTGTTTTTT.